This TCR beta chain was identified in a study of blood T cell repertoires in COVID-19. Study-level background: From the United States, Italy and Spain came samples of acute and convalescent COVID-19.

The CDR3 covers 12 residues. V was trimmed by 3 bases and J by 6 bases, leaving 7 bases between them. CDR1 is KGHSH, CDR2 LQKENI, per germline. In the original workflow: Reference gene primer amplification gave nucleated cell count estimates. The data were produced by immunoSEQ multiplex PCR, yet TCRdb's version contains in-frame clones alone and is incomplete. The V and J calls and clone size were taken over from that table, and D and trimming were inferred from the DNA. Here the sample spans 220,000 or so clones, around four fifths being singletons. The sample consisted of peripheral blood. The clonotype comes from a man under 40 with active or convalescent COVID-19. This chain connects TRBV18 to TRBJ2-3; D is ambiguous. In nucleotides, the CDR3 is TGTGCCAGCTCACCGAGGCGGGATACGCAGTATTTT. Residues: CASSPRRDTQYF.